The 27 T cell receptor beta chains below come from one sample, sequenced in a study of shared clonotypes between healthy human individuals. The table came from immunoSEQ multiplex PCR; TCRdb's copy has only in-frame clones and leaves some out. Of roughly 2,300,000 clones in the sample, around 90% were seen once. The sequencing sample was made of naive CD4+ T cells from PBMCs. Subset here: CD45RA+ positively selected. Source of these receptors: a man between 18 and 29 years old in good health. Some clones in this sample may be carry-over from other donors' samples.

The J gene is TRBJ1-1, the V gene TRBV27, with D hard to call. CDR1 and CDR2 from the germline V gene are MNHEY and SMNVEV (reference sequence). V lost 3 bases and J lost 0, with 11 bases in between. The CDR3 spans 15 residues. Here the CDR3 reads CASSFSGVMNTEAFF. The CDR3 coding sequence is TGTGCCAGCAGTTTTTCTGGAGTCATGAACACTGAAGCTTTCTTT.

A single count supports this clone. The chain is built from TRBV9 and TRBJ2-2; D is perhaps TRBD1 or TRBD2 (5 bases each). V lost 1 base, J lost 5 bases, and 6 bases lay in between. The CDR3 totals 13 residues. Germline V gene lookup returns CDR1 SGDLS and CDR2 YYNGEE. The CDR3 protein is CASSVWGTGELFF. The CDR3 DNA reads as TGTGCCAGCAGCGTATGGGGGACCGGGGAGCTGTTTTTT.

This clone was seen a few times. The genes are TRBV2 and TRBJ1-1, with D perhaps TRBD1 (5 bases). Trimming shortened V by 5 bases and J by 1 base, and 11 bases separated the two germline ends. CDR1 is SNHLY, CDR2 FYNNEI, per germline. The CDR3 contains 14 residues. The chain's CDR3 is CASSSRQGNTEAFF. The CDR3 nucleotides read TGTGCCAGCAGTAGCAGGCAGGGGAACACTGAAGCTTTCTTT.

This chain links TRBV28 with TRBJ2-7; 8 bases are shared with TRBD1. Trimming cost V 5 bases and J 7 bases; bases outside gene matches: 16. The CDR3 covers 16 residues. Germline CDR1 MDHEN, CDR2 SYDVKM. This chain's CDR3 is CASSLFFPGGNGEQYF. The CDR3 DNA sequence: TGTGCCAGCAGTCTCTTCTTTCCAGGGGGCAATGGGGAGCAGTACTTC.

The J gene is TRBJ2-3, the V gene TRBV19, with D tentatively TRBD1 (7 bases). Germline assignment: CDR1 LNHDA and CDR2 SQIVND (reference sequence). CDR3 size: 16 residues. The V and J ends lost 10 bases and 3 bases respectively, with 23 bases between them. CDR3 sequence reads: CATRSVPGGSTDTQYF. The DNA for the CDR3 is TGTGCCACCCGTTCGGTGCCAGGGGGGTCGACAGATACGCAGTATTTT.

The gene calls are TRBV7-8 and TRBJ1-2; D perhaps matches TRBD1 (6 bases). The CDR3 runs 15 residues. CDR1 is SGHVS, CDR2 FQNEAQ, per germline. Trimming stripped 4 bases from V and 2 bases from J, with 14 bases between. CDR3 protein: CASSSGGQLNYGYTF. As DNA, the CDR3 is TGTGCCAGCAGCTCGGGGGGCCAACTCAACTATGGCTACACCTTC.

The chain employs TRBV27 and TRBJ2-1; 13 nucleotides match TRBD2. This CDR3 comprises 15 residues. With 6 bases clipped from V and 9 bases from J, the junction kept 8 bases outside the gene matches. Germline V CDR1 and CDR2: MNHEY, SMNVEV (reference sequence). The CDR3 DNA reads as TGTGCCAGCAGCCATTTCCGACTAGCGGGGGGTGAGCAGTTCTTC. Translation gives CASSHFRLAGGEQFF.

This clone is a singleton in its sample. The chain recombines TRBV10-3 with TRBJ2-7; 7 bases align to TRBD2. Germline V gene lookup returns CDR1 ENHRY and CDR2 SYGVKD. This CDR3 spans 14 amino acids. The V segment lost 6 bases and the J segment 3 bases; nucleotides outside the gene matches: 8. The DNA of the CDR3 is TGTGCCATCAGCCCAGCGGGACGGGTCTACGAGCAGTACTTC. Its protein product is CAISPAGRVYEQYF.

V is TRBV5-1 and J is TRBJ2-5; D not resolved. CDR3 length: 14 amino acids. Germline lookup yields CDR1 SGHRS and CDR2 YFSETQ. Between the trimmed V and J ends, which lost 0 bases and 5 bases, there was a span of 11 bases. The CDR3 DNA sequence: TGCGCCAGCAGCTTGGCGACCTGGCGGGAGACCCAGTACTTC. This sequence encodes CASSLATWRETQYF.

The chain is built from TRBV5-1 and TRBJ1-2; perhaps TRBD1 as D (6 bases). The CDR3 runs to 17 residues. Per germline, CDR1 SGHRS and CDR2 YFSETQ. V lost 6 bases and J 4 bases, leaving 25 bases between the germline ends. The CDR3 nucleotides read TGCGCCAGCACCTCTGCCGTCGCTGGACAGCTGAGCTATGGCTACACCTTC. Protein: CASTSAVAGQLSYGYTF.

Details on this clone: This sample also contains other DNA sequences that code for the same CDR3. V is TRBV2 and J is TRBJ1-1; D ambiguous. Germline assignment: CDR1 SNHLY and CDR2 FYNNEI. The CDR3 is 13 amino acids. Trimming removed 1 base at V and 2 bases at J, with 5 bases between. The CDR3 DNA follows: TGTGCCAGCAGTGAAGGGTCTAACACTGAAGCTTTCTTT. As protein: CASSEGSNTEAFF.

The chain carries TRBV2 and TRBJ1-1; D is ambiguous. The V end lost 4 bases, the J end lost 1 base, and 10 bases lay between the germline ends. Germline V gives CDR1 SNHLY, CDR2 FYNNEI. This CDR3 has 14 residues. The CDR3 region has the DNA TGTGCCAGCAGTGGGGAGGTGGAGAACACTGAAGCTTTCTTT. Its protein product is CASSGEVENTEAFF.

The chain is built from TRBV5-1 and TRBJ1-3, with D uncertain. Germline V gene lookup returns CDR1 SGHRS and CDR2 YFSETQ. The CDR3 has 16 residues. The ends were cut back, 2 bases at V and 0 bases at J, with 12 bases in the middle. This CDR3 is CASSLGTFLSGNTIYF. CDR3 coding DNA: TGCGCCAGCAGCTTAGGAACCTTCCTCTCTGGAAACACCATATATTTT.

The V gene is TRBV10-3, the J gene TRBJ2-1; TRBD1 aligns across 8 bases. The CDR3 is 16 residues long. Trimming took 0 bases from V and 5 from J; bases not matched to a gene: 6. Per germline, CDR1 ENHRY and CDR2 SYGVKD. The CDR3 protein is CAISESNRGFNNEQFF. As DNA, the CDR3 is TGTGCCATCAGTGAGTCGAACAGGGGGTTCAACAATGAGCAGTTCTTC.

This CDR3 is CASSLGPGGRNEKLFF. The CDR3 DNA reads TGTGCCAGCAGTCTAGGGCCAGGGGGGCGGAATGAAAAACTGTTTTTT. V gene TRBV2 combines with J gene TRBJ1-4; 7 bases are a match to TRBD1. With 5 bases clipped from V and 5 bases from J, the junction kept 11 bases outside the gene matches. The germline V gene has CDR1 SNHLY and CDR2 FYNNEI. There are 16 residues in the CDR3.

The chain has TRBV7-2 and TRBJ1-2; unclear D gene. The V gene's germline CDR1 is SGHTA and CDR2 FQGNSA. CDR3 length: 16 amino acids. V lost 1 base and J lost 0, with 12 bases in between. The CDR3, as DNA: TGTGCCAGCAGCTTAGGGTTAGGGTTCTCTAACTATGGCTACACCTTC. This translates into CASSLGLGFSNYGYTF.

The V gene is TRBV6-6, the J gene TRBJ1-2; no reliable D call. Germline-derived CDR1 and CDR2 are MNHNY and SVGAGI (reference sequence). V lost 0 bases, J lost 5 bases, and 13 bases lay in between. This CDR3 contains 15 residues. In DNA, the CDR3 is TGTGCCAGCAGTTACTCGAACAGTATTAGTTATGGCTACACCTTC. Protein: CASSYSNSISYGYTF.

This clone was counted once. The CDR3 DNA reads as TGTGCCAGCAGCTTAGGTTGGGGACAGATATCCTACGAGCAGTACTTC. Protein sequence: CASSLGWGQISYEQYF. The chain is built from TRBV11-2 and TRBJ2-7; 7 positions agree with TRBD1. Trimming cost V 1 base and J 1 base; bases outside gene matches: 7. The CDR3 sequence is 16 residues long. Germline V gene data show CDR1 as SGHAT and CDR2 as FQNNGV.

The chain links TRBV18 to TRBJ2-7; D is uncertain. The CDR3 is 14 residues long. The V end was cut by 3 bases, the J end by 2 bases, with 11 bases between. The germline V gene has CDR1 KGHSH and CDR2 LQKENI. The CDR3 is CASSPTLTAYEQYF. For the CDR3, the DNA is TGTGCCAGCTCACCGACACTTACTGCCTACGAGCAGTACTTC.

The V call is TRBV6-5, the J call TRBJ2-3; D is possibly TRBD2 (7 bases). The CDR3 is 14 residues long. Trimming removed 7 bases at V and 6 bases at J, with 17 bases between. Germline loops: CDR1 MNHEY, CDR2 SVGAGI. CDR3 residues: CASKAARGADTQYF. The DNA for the CDR3 is TGTGCCAGCAAGGCGGCCCGGGGGGCCGATACGCAGTATTTT.

V is TRBV27 and J is TRBJ2-2, with TRBD2 matching over 7 bases. Looked up from germline, CDR1 is MNHEY and CDR2 is SMNVEV (reference sequence). Germline trimming cut 8 bases from V and 0 bases from J; bases unmatched to any gene: 6. CDR3 length equals 15 residues. The CDR3 coding sequence is TGTGCCAGCCGTACTCGGGGGGCGAACACCGGGGAGCTGTTTTTT. Translated, it gives CASRTRGANTGELFF.

The chain combines TRBV6-5 with TRBJ1-2; D unclear. Trimming shortened V by 3 bases and J by 8 bases, and 19 bases separated the two germline ends. The length of the CDR3 is 15 residues. CDR1 and CDR2 (germline): MNHEY, SVGAGI. The CDR3 coding sequence is TGTGCCAGCAGTTATCGATCAGCCGTGACGGAAGGCTACACCTTC. Translation: CASSYRSAVTEGYTF.

The chain has TRBV11-1 and TRBJ2-2; D possibly corresponds to TRBD2 (6 bases). Germline-derived CDR1 and CDR2 are SGHAT and FQDESV (reference sequence). The CDR3 consists of 13 residues. Trimming left V 6 bases short and J 6 bases short, with 11 bases between. In DNA, the CDR3 is TGTGCCAGCAGTGCGACGGGGGCCGGGGAGCTGTTTTTT. Protein sequence: CASSATGAGELFF.

The gene calls are TRBV15 and TRBJ2-5; TRBD2 matches at 10 bases. CDR3 length: 16 amino acids. Germline trimming cut 3 bases from V and 5 bases from J; bases unmatched to any gene: 9. CDR1 LNHNV and CDR2 YYDKDF come from the germline V gene (reference sequence). CDR3 protein: CATSSSTSGIRETQYF. CDR3 DNA sequence: TGTGCCACCAGCAGTTCCACTAGCGGGATTAGGGAGACCCAGTACTTC.

The V gene is TRBV5-1, the J gene TRBJ2-5, with 7 bases matching TRBD2. J was trimmed by 5 bases and V by 3 bases; bases with no gene match: 10. Germline values: CDR1 SGHRS, CDR2 YFSETQ. This CDR3 is built from 15 residues. The CDR3 bases are TGCGCCAGCAGCTACTCCAGCGGGGATAGGGAGACCCAGTACTTC. Amino acid sequence: CASSYSSGDRETQYF.

The chain joins TRBV11-2 to TRBJ2-3; perhaps D is TRBD1 or TRBD2 (5 bases each). CDR3 length equals 15 residues. Trimming stripped 5 bases from V and 3 bases from J, with 15 bases between. Germline V gene sequence: CDR1 SGHAT, CDR2 FQNNGV. The CDR3 reads CASSPDYRQTDTQYF. CDR3 DNA sequence: TGTGCCAGCAGCCCTGACTATAGACAGACAGATACGCAGTATTTT.

The rearrangement uses TRBV6-5 and TRBJ2-1; maybe TRBD1 (5 bases). CDR3 size: 14 residues. V was clipped by 0 bases and J by 9 bases, with 12 bases between them. Germline CDR1 reads MNHEY; CDR2 reads SVGAGI. CDR3 region: CASSYSIRQGEQFF. The CDR3 nucleotides are TGTGCCAGCAGTTACTCGATTAGGCAGGGTGAGCAGTTCTTC.